Below, 30 T cell receptor beta chains from the same sample are listed, as sequenced in a study of blood T cell repertoires in COVID-19. Repertoires were generated with immunoSEQ multiplex PCR, while TCRdb's copy carries only in-frame clones and drops some. The sample includes 300,000 or so clones, 91% of them seen just once. Sequenced input: peripheral blood. These receptors all stem from a woman under 40 with COVID-19, enrolled during active disease.

The gene calls are TRBV4-1 and TRBJ1-3; 8 nucleotides line up with TRBD1. This CDR3 is 18 amino acids long. V lost 0 bases to trimming and J lost 0 bases; unmatched junction nucleotides: 7. Germline CDR1 and CDR2: MGHRA and YSYEKL. CDR3 sequence: CASSQDVAGGYSGNTIYF. CDR3 DNA: TGCGCCAGCAGCCAAGATGTGGCAGGGGGCTACTCTGGAAACACCATATATTTT.

This sequence joins TRBV30 and TRBJ1-6, with unresolved D. Germline V gene lookup returns CDR1 GTSNPN and CDR2 SVGIG (reference sequence). Trimming shortened V by 1 base and J by 6 bases, and 10 bases separated the two germline ends. The CDR3 consists of 14 residues. DNA of the CDR3: TGTGCCTGGAGTGGGGTAGCCCTTAATTCACCCCTCCACTTT. Its protein is CAWSGVALNSPLHF.

The chain recombines TRBV3-1 (or the pseudogene TRBV3-2) with TRBJ2-1; 9 bases fit TRBD1. Germline assignment: CDR1 LGHDT and CDR2 YNNKEL (reference sequence). The CDR3 consists of 17 residues. After removal of 4 bases from V and 5 bases from J, the junction contained 12 bases not matched to a gene. The CDR3, as DNA: TGTGCCAGCAGCCTACAATCACCCGGGACAGGGAACAATGAGCAGTTCTTC. Translation: CASSLQSPGTGNNEQFF.

The CDR3 is CASSQPGLAGDEQYF. For the CDR3, the DNA is TGTGCCAGCAGCCAACCGGGACTAGCGGGAGACGAGCAGTACTTC. V and J are TRBV14 and TRBJ2-7, with 14 bases aligning to TRBD2. J was trimmed by 5 bases and V by 2 bases; bases with no gene match: 2. Germline V gene data show CDR1 as SGHDN and CDR2 as FVKESK. The CDR3 spans 15 residues.

The chain carries TRBV7-9 and TRBJ1-6, with a possible D match to TRBD1 (6 bases). The CDR3 totals 15 residues. Deletions cut 4 bases from V and 7 bases from J, with 14 bases between. The germline V gene has CDR1 SEHNR and CDR2 FQNEAQ (reference sequence). CDR3 protein: CASSSKQGLNSPLHF. The CDR3 coding sequence is TGTGCCAGCAGCTCCAAACAGGGTTTGAATTCACCCCTCCACTTT. Full variable domain (missing parts from reference TRBV7-9 and TRBJ1-6): DTGVSQNPRHKITKRGQNVTFRCDPISEHNRLYWYRQTLGQGPEFLTYFQNEAQLEKSRLLSDRFSAERPKGSFSTLEIQRTEQGDSAMYLCASSSKQGLNSPLHFGNGTRLTVT.

The J gene is TRBJ2-7, the V gene TRBV5-1; 8 nucleotides line up with TRBD2. Germline V CDR1 and CDR2: SGHRS, YFSETQ. The CDR3 spans 15 residues. J lost 2 bases, V lost 4 bases, and 8 bases had no gene match. As DNA, the CDR3 is TGCGCCAGCAGCCCCTCCGGGACTAGTCCCTACGAGCAGTACTTC. It codes for CASSPSGTSPYEQYF.

CDR3 residues: CASSHPGQGSYEQYF. The CDR3 DNA follows: TGTGCCAGCAGCCATCCGGGACAGGGGTCCTACGAGCAGTACTTC. V usage is TRBV7-9 and J usage is TRBJ2-7; 10 nucleotides agree with TRBD1. The CDR3 is made up of 15 amino acids. Germline values: CDR1 SEHNR, CDR2 FQNEAQ (reference sequence). Trimming took 5 bases from V and 1 from J; bases not matched to a gene: 5.

This clone was detected only once. The V gene is TRBV5-1, the J gene TRBJ1-4, with D hard to call. Trimming removed 5 bases from V and 2 bases from J, with 10 bases in between. The germline V gene encodes CDR1 SGHRS and CDR2 YFSETQ. The CDR3 loop spans 14 amino acids. CDR3 in amino acids: CASSEGWTNEKLFF. CDR3 coding DNA: TGCGCCAGCAGTGAGGGTTGGACTAATGAAAAACTGTTTTTT.

The rearrangement links TRBV28 to TRBJ1-2, with 7 bases fitting TRBD1. In germline, CDR1 is MDHEN, CDR2 SYDVKM. The CDR3 sequence is 16 residues long. V was pared by 2 bases and J by 5 bases, with 11 bases of the junction left unmatched. The chain's CDR3 is CASSLIQGSPRYGYTF. As DNA, the CDR3 is TGTGCCAGCAGTTTAATACAGGGGTCCCCCAGATATGGCTACACCTTC.

This clone appeared a single time. The gene calls are TRBV5-4 and TRBJ1-2; weak D call: TRBD1 (6 bases). V lost 5 bases, J lost 0 bases, and 11 bases lay in between. The CDR3 is made up of 14 amino acids. The germline V gene encodes CDR1 SGHNT and CDR2 YYREEE (reference sequence). The CDR3: CASSRQATNYGYTF. In nucleotides, the CDR3 is TGTGCCAGCAGTCGACAGGCGACTAACTATGGCTACACCTTC.

The rearrangement uses TRBV5-1 and TRBJ2-2, with TRBD2 as a possible D gene (6 bases). The V gene lost 5 bases and the J gene lost 5 bases, with 31 bases spanning the gap. Germline CDR1 SGHRS, CDR2 YFSETQ. The CDR3 covers 20 residues. This CDR3 is CASSLRPEEGYYEQTGELFF. The CDR3 nucleotides read TGCGCCAGCAGTTTAAGACCCGAGGAGGGATACTACGAACAGACCGGGGAGCTGTTTTTT.

V is TRBV24-1 and J is TRBJ2-3; D unclear. This CDR3 is built from 12 residues. Germline lookup yields CDR1 KGHDR and CDR2 SFDVKD. V was trimmed by 5 bases and J by 2 bases, leaving 4 bases between them. The CDR3 reads CATSGVTDTQYF. The CDR3 DNA sequence: TGTGCCACCAGTGGAGTCACAGATACGCAGTATTTT.

The chain couples TRBV11-2 to TRBJ1-4; 12 positions match TRBD1. CDR3 length: 16 residues. The germline gives CDR1 SGHAT, CDR2 FQNNGV. Trimming cost V 5 bases and J 2 bases; bases outside gene matches: 3. DNA for the CDR3: TGTGCCAGCAGCCAAGGGACAGGGGGCACTAATGAAAAACTGTTTTTT. The encoded protein is CASSQGTGGTNEKLFF.

This sequence joins TRBV29-1 and TRBJ1-1; D unclear. The germline gives CDR1 SQVTM, CDR2 ANQGSEA. Trimming pared 4 bases from V and 3 bases from J, leaving 15 bases between. The CDR3 runs 14 residues. For the CDR3, the DNA is TGCAGCGTTGCCCCCAGACTCTCCCACACTGAAGCTTTCTTT. It specifies CSVAPRLSHTEAFF.

The V and J genes are TRBV6-2 or TRBV6-3 and TRBJ1-1; TRBD1 might be the D (5 bases). The CDR3 has 15 amino acids. Germline V gene sequence: CDR1 MNHEY, CDR2 SVGEGT. Trimming removed 5 bases from V and 3 bases from J, with 16 bases in between. The CDR3 coding sequence is TGTGCCAGCAGTCCCCATGGGGGGGTCGACACTGAAGCTTTCTTT. This translates into CASSPHGGVDTEAFF.

The chain recombines TRBV7-9 with TRBJ1-1, with 7 bases aligning to TRBD1. Germline assignment: CDR1 SEHNR and CDR2 FQNEAQ (reference sequence). This CDR3 has 16 residues. The V segment lost 4 bases and the J segment 3 bases; nucleotides outside the gene matches: 11. The CDR3 protein is CASSSYRGLADTEAFF. The CDR3 DNA sequence: TGTGCCAGCAGCTCATATAGGGGGCTGGCCGACACTGAAGCTTTCTTT.

The chain couples TRBV19 to TRBJ1-1; 8 positions agree with TRBD1. The J segment lost 4 bases and the V segment lost 8 bases, leaving 9 bases of the junction unmatched. The CDR3 runs to 14 residues. The germline V gene encodes CDR1 LNHDA and CDR2 SQIVND (reference sequence). The CDR3 region has the DNA TGTGCCAGTGACAGGGGCGAAGGAGGCACTGAAGCTTTCTTT. Translating it yields CASDRGEGGTEAFF.

V gene TRBV5-1 combines with J gene TRBJ2-1, with D unclear. The CDR3 has 14 amino acids. Germline CDR1 is SGHRS and CDR2 is YFSETQ. V lost 5 bases and J lost 6, with 15 bases in between. This CDR3 reads CASSQPGALNEQFF. In nucleotides, the CDR3 is TGCGCCAGCAGTCAGCCTGGAGCCCTCAATGAGCAGTTCTTC.

The chain recombines TRBV18 with TRBJ2-3; TRBD1 might be the D (6 bases). This CDR3 comprises 15 residues. V was pared by 3 bases and J by 5 bases, with 15 bases between. Germline V gives CDR1 KGHSH, CDR2 LQKENI. CDR3: CASSPGFQGRDTQYF. The CDR3, as DNA: TGTGCCAGCTCACCGGGGTTCCAGGGGCGAGATACGCAGTATTTT.

CDR3 DNA: TGTGCCAGCAGTCACAGGGGCCCGAACACCGGGGAGCTGTTTTTT. Its protein product is CASSHRGPNTGELFF. This chain uses TRBV6-5 with TRBJ2-2, with TRBD1 identical over 7 bases. Germline assignment: CDR1 MNHEY and CDR2 SVGAGI. V trimming: 5 bases; J trimming: 0 bases; junction bases outside the gene matches: 3. The CDR3 sequence is 15 residues long.

There are a few counts of this clone. This sequence joins TRBV5-1 and TRBJ2-3; 7 bases line up with TRBD1. The V gene end was trimmed by 4 bases and the J gene end by 5 bases; junction bases not matched to a gene: 16. Germline CDR1 and CDR2: SGHRS and YFSETQ. The CDR3 runs to 17 residues. The CDR3 here is CASSPVTGMSGRDTQYF. The CDR3 nucleotides are TGCGCCAGCAGCCCCGTGACAGGGATGTCGGGTCGAGATACGCAGTATTTT.

The chain links TRBV15 to TRBJ1-3; the D is unclear. Trimming took off 1 base at V and 0 bases at J, with 10 bases between the two ends. The germline CDR1 and CDR2 sequences are LNHNV and YYDKDF (reference sequence). This CDR3 is 16 amino acids long. This chain's CDR3 is CATSRGVSLSGNTIYF. CDR3 DNA sequence: TGTGCCACCAGCAGAGGTGTCAGTCTCTCTGGAAACACCATATATTTT.

In regard to this clone: In the same sample, other DNA sequences code for this CDR3. This chain connects TRBV7-9 to TRBJ1-1, with D tentatively TRBD1 (5 bases). Germline assignment: CDR1 SEHNR and CDR2 FQNEAQ (reference sequence). V was pared by 0 bases and J by 1 base, with 6 bases between. CDR3 length: 14 residues. The CDR3 DNA sequence: TGTGCCAGCAGCTTAGCAAGGGGGAACACTGAAGCTTTCTTT. It codes for CASSLARGNTEAFF. Filled out from reference TRBV7-9 and TRBJ1-1, the complete variable domain reads DTGVSQNPRHKITKRGQNVTFRCDPISEHNRLYWYRQTLGQGPEFLTYFQNEAQLEKSRLLSDRFSAERPKGSFSTLEIQRTEQGDSAMYLCASSLARGNTEAFFGQGTRLTVV.

This chain connects TRBV27 to TRBJ2-5, with D perhaps TRBD1 (6 bases). V lost 5 bases and J 1 base, leaving 17 bases between the germline ends. The germline gives CDR1 MNHEY, CDR2 SMNVEV (reference sequence). This CDR3 has 16 residues. The CDR3 here is CASSLPLRTVQETQYF. CDR3 DNA: TGTGCCAGCAGTCTCCCCCTTCGGACAGTCCAAGAGACCCAGTACTTC.

The V gene is TRBV27, the J gene TRBJ1-1, with TRBD1 matching 8 bases. The CDR3 runs to 19 residues. CDR1 and CDR2 from the germline V gene are MNHEY and SMNVEV (reference sequence). V trimming: 7 bases; J trimming: 0 bases; junction bases outside the gene matches: 19. The CDR3 DNA is TGTGCCAGCACCCCAAGAAAGCAGGGGGCGATTAACATGAACACTGAAGCTTTCTTT. It encodes CASTPRKQGAINMNTEAFF.

This chain connects TRBV19 to TRBJ1-2; 8 bases align to TRBD1. This CDR3 is 14 amino acids long. V was pared by 8 bases and J by 4 bases, with 9 bases of the junction left unmatched. Germline V lookup: CDR1 LNHDA, CDR2 SQIVND (reference sequence). CDR3 coding DNA: TGTGCCAGTTGGAACAGGGGACAGGCCTATGGCTACACCTTC. Its protein is CASWNRGQAYGYTF.

The rearrangement links TRBV3-1 (or the pseudogene TRBV3-2) to TRBJ1-1, with 8 bases matching TRBD1. The CDR3 has 16 residues. With V trimmed by 1 base and J by 5 bases, 9 bases remained unmatched. Germline assignment: CDR1 LGHDT and CDR2 YNNKEL (reference sequence). Here the CDR3 DNA reads TGTGCCAGCAGCCAAGGTACCCAGGGGGCGAGAACTGAAGCTTTCTTT. It translates to CASSQGTQGARTEAFF.

The DNA of the CDR3 is TGTGCCAGCAGCTTACAGGAAGAGACCCAGTACTTC. Amino acid sequence: CASSLQEETQYF. The chain uses TRBV13 and TRBJ2-5; D gene unclear. The germline V gene encodes CDR1 PRHDT and CDR2 FYEKMQ (reference sequence). The CDR3 covers 12 residues. The V and J ends lost 2 bases and 3 bases respectively, with 4 bases between them.

As regards this clone: The sample has other DNA sequences that encode this CDR3 too. This chain connects TRBV11-2 to TRBJ2-2; a possible D gene is TRBD1 (6 bases). Germline V lookup: CDR1 SGHAT, CDR2 FQNNGV. V was trimmed by 5 bases and J by 2 bases, leaving 18 bases between them. CDR3 length: 17 residues. The DNA for the CDR3 is TGTGCCAGCAGCCTTCGTCCCGGGACATCCAACACCGGGGAGCTGTTTTTT. It specifies CASSLRPGTSNTGELFF.

The chain couples TRBV15 to TRBJ1-6; D perhaps matches TRBD1 (5 bases). Germline V gene data show CDR1 as LNHNV and CDR2 as YYDKDF (reference sequence). This CDR3 has 14 residues. The V end was cut by 0 bases, the J end by 5 bases, with 5 bases between. DNA for the CDR3: TGTGCCACCAGCAGAGACAGGGATAATTCACCCCTCCACTTT. Amino acid sequence: CATSRDRDNSPLHF.